The source of this T cell receptor beta chain is a study of shared clonotypes between healthy human individuals (dated by TCRdb to about 2020). For the wider study: The cohort included three men and a couple of women between 18 and 49 years of age. Per donor, three plates each were used for CD4 naive and CD4 memory, two for CD8 naive, and one for CD8 memory. Blood TCR repertoires of a handful of healthy adults were deeply sequenced to estimate repertoire size and the extent of clonotype sharing between individuals. To increase sequencing depth and limit assay-specific biases, different laboratories used diverse techniques to prepare libraries and sequence TCR repertoires. Per donor, leukapheresis produced somewhere between about 0.85 and 10 billion PBMCs. Overall study outcomes, separate from this receptor: Incomplete sequencing was indicated by rarefaction of sorted-subset datasets, despite the large sequencing depth. Naive subsets generally had larger estimated clonotype richness than memory subsets. Sampling was limited to blood, and TCR repertoires in tissue likely differ from TCR repertoires in blood. Based on pairwise subsampling, the degree of clonotype sharing among donors was expected to be affected by sequencing depth. About 5% of naive CD4, roughly 3.5% of naive CD8, roughly 2.4% of memory CD4, and around 0.42% of memory CD8 clonotypes were shared across a few donors. Clonotypes shared by all four sorted-subset donors showed higher generation probabilities than non-shared clonotypes. Because the study included a small number of donors, the genetic and exposure-history diversity represented was limited.

Turning to this clone: Its antigen has not been determined. Base qualities are missing; no much larger clone stands one base away.

Trimming removed 6 bases from V and 4 bases from J; the gene matches leave 5 bases unexplained. The germline V gene gives CDR1 as SGHRS and CDR2 as YFSETQ. The CDR3 contains 13 residues, cysteine and phenylalanine counted. Kept here is only the CDR3 DNA, which spans 39 bases and is read in frame from base 1. Healthy HIV-negative adults with no recently reported acute infections or vaccinations were included as donors. All donors were Caucasian adults living in Nashville, Tennessee, USA. Magnetic negative selection was used to enrich CD4+ T cells, after which naive cells were positively selected on CD45RA and the negative fraction became the memory subset. Blood was collected by leukapheresis, and PBMCs were isolated by Ficoll-Histopaque density gradient centrifugation and then cryopreserved in liquid nitrogen vapor phase. Purity and quantity of every magnetically sorted T cell population were checked by analytical flow cytometry. Each sorted fraction had its genomic DNA isolated and then quantified by UV absorbance on a Nanodrop 2000c.

Using the deep immunoSEQ assay, multiplex PCR amplified TCR CDR3 regions from genomic DNA. Extracted genomic DNA from each cell subset was spread evenly across all wells of several immunoSEQ 96-well plates, with each plate serving as a replicate. For sorted subsets, each replicate PCR was loaded with 200 to 250 ng genomic DNA, equivalent to approximately 27,000 T cell genomes. The purified libraries were quantified using a Qubit 3.0 fluorometer, sized with a Bioanalyzer 2100, and then quantified again using the KAPA Library Quantification kit. Every immunoSEQ 96-well plate was sequenced on a separate single-read 150-cycle Illumina NextSeq 550 flow cell. Regarding the original processing steps: The immunoSEQ output contained only junctional sequences without quality scores, so filtering could not match that applied to full-length reads. To assign V/J genes and CDR3, sequences were annotated using PyIR, a Python wrapper for IgBLAST v1.9, with IMGT germline references. Any read was removed if the V/J assignment was weak (E-value above 1e-6), the CDR3 was missing, or the read contained stop codons, out-of-frame junctions, or ambiguous translated residues. V3J clonotypes were defined as sequences sharing an identical inferred V gene, J gene, and CDR3 amino acid sequence. To compute the percentage overlap between repertoires, the number of shared unique clonotypes was divided by the size of the smaller repertoire. Repertoire richness was assessed with RTK rarefaction, the Chao1 estimator, and Recon v2.1 estimates of unobserved clonotypes. OLGA was used to compute generation probabilities for all TCRbeta clonotypes that the gDNA method yielded from a few donors. TCRdb provides this immuneACCESS table in a form limited to in-frame rearrangements. Some clones are lacking; in checked studies, under half of them reflect an unresolved V gene, and why the rest are absent is not known. Clone size and V and J calls were adopted from that table, with D and trimming inferred from the DNA. This sample gives a few million clones in total; 93% of them show up just once. Together, the top ten hold about 0.37% of the sample.

The TCR was taken from a young man in good health. Some clones in this sample may be carry-over from other donors' samples. The sample was naive CD4+ T cells from PBMCs. This sample's cell subset or site label indicates: CD45RA+ positively selected. The chain uses TRBV5-1 and TRBJ2-7, with TRBD1 matching 9 junction bases. The CDR3 protein: CASNRGQGYEQYF. The bases read TGCGCCAGCAATCGGGGACAGGGTTACGAGCAGTACTTC. This CDR3, with the reference TRBV5-1 and TRBJ2-7 proteins standing in past its ends, gives the full variable domain KAGVTQTPRYLIKTRGQQVTLSCSPISGHRSVSWYQQTPGQGLQFLFEYFSETQRNKGNFPGRFSGRQFSNSRSEMNVSTLELGDSALYLCASNRGQGYEQYFGPGTRLTVT.